The 8 T cell receptor beta chains listed next were all sequenced from one sample in a study of human T cells and chemical hapten exposure. The time point: patch test 1, 2 weeks after DPC sensitization. Treatment specified: therapeutic diphenylcyclopropenone sensitization with weekly scalp DPC. MiXCR, applied by TCRdb to the RACE reads, yields one record per CDR3 protein. Seen here are tens of thousands of distinct CDR3 sequences, approximately 11% observed once, and the top ten hold approximately 4.6%. Sequences were derived from whole blood, sampled in connection with sensitization to the hapten diphenylcyclopropenone (DPC). The receptors shown here come from a woman between 50 and 59 years old with alopecia areata. Some clones in this sample may be carry-over from other donors' samples.

The chain uses TRBV3-1 and TRBJ1-5, with a possible D match to TRBD1 (5 bases). CDR3 length: 13 amino acids. Between the trimmed V and J ends, which lost 1 base and 6 bases, there was a span of 7 bases. The V gene's germline CDR1 is LGHDT and CDR2 YNNKEL (reference sequence). CDR3 loop: CASSQGGPQPQHF. The CDR3 DNA follows: TGTGCCAGCAGCCAAGGGGGACCTCAGCCCCAGCATTTT.

In regard to this clonotype: A much larger clone differs by one base, so this may be a read error. The rearrangement uses TRBV19 and TRBJ1-6; D is uncertain. Germline values: CDR1 LNHDA, CDR2 SQIVND (reference sequence). The CDR3 runs to 16 residues. The CDR3 bases are TGTCCCAGTACCCCAGACGCGGGCCCGGCTCGCTCACCCCTCCACTTT. Its protein product is CPSTPDAGPARSPLHF.

This clonotype was counted between two and nine times. In nucleotides, the CDR3 is TGTGCCAGCAGCGCCTTAAACAGGGCGAACACTGAAGCTTTCTTT. As protein: CASSALNRANTEAFF. The chain links TRBV9 to TRBJ1-1; the D gene is possibly TRBD1 (6 bases). The ends were cut back, 3 bases at V and 1 base at J, with 13 bases in the middle. The CDR3 loop spans 15 amino acids. CDR1 is SGDLS and CDR2 is YYNGEE in the germline V gene.

This clonotype was seen repeatedly, ten times or more. This sequence joins TRBV4-1 and TRBJ2-1, with D possibly TRBD2 on 6 matching bases. This CDR3 is 13 amino acids long. V dropped 8 bases and J dropped 2 bases, with 10 bases sitting between them. Germline CDR1 reads MGHRA; CDR2 reads YSYEKL. The DNA for the CDR3 is TGCGCCAGCTTGGGGGAGGCCTACAATGAGCAGTTCTTC. Amino acid sequence: CASLGEAYNEQFF.

This clonotype has a count of ten or more. J is TRBJ1-5 and V is TRBV6-2 or TRBV6-3; 9 nucleotides match TRBD1. Germline CDR1 MNHEY, CDR2 SVGEGT. The CDR3 extends over 15 amino acids. The V segment lost 0 bases and the J segment 6 bases; nucleotides outside the gene matches: 3. CDR3 sequence reads: CASSYSGQGGQPQHF. The CDR3 DNA reads as TGTGCCAGCAGTTACTCGGGACAGGGAGGTCAGCCCCAGCATTTT.

The chain joins TRBV20-1 to TRBJ2-2; tentatively, D is TRBD1 (5 bases). The length of the CDR3 is 14 residues. The germline gives CDR1 DFQATT, CDR2 SNEGSKA (reference sequence). Trimming took 0 bases from V and 7 from J, leaving 12 bases between them. This CDR3 is CSARDKGQGGELFF. In DNA form, the CDR3 reads TGCAGTGCTAGAGATAAGGGCCAGGGCGGGGAGCTGTTTTTT.

This clonotype has more than one count but fewer than ten. The V call is TRBV28, the J call TRBJ1-1, with a tentative D call TRBD1 (5 bases). CDR3 length: 15 residues. Trimming left V 6 bases short and J 4 bases short, with 18 bases between. Germline-derived CDR1 and CDR2 are MDHEN and SYDVKM. In DNA form, the CDR3 reads TGTGCCAGCAGAGAGCAGGGTTCTGGTTCCACTGAAGCTTTCTTT. This sequence encodes CASREQGSGSTEAFF.

This rearrangement joins TRBV10-2 to TRBJ2-7, with a tentative D call TRBD1 (5 bases). Trimming removed 3 bases at V and 6 bases at J, with 18 bases between. Germline assignment: CDR1 WSHSY and CDR2 SAAADI. The CDR3 runs to 15 residues. CDR3 sequence reads: CASSDRLVVGAEQYF. CDR3 bases: TGCGCCAGCAGTGACCGACTCGTGGTAGGGGCCGAGCAGTACTTC.